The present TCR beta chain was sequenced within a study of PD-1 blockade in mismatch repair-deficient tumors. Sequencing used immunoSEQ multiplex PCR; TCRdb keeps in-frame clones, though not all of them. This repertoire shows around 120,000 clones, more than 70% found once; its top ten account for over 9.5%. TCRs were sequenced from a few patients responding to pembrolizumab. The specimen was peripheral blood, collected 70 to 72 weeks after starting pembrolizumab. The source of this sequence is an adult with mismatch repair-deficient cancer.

In DNA form, the CDR3 reads TGTGCCAGCAACCACCCCGGGACTTCGAATGAGCAGTTCTTC. It encodes CASNHPGTSNEQFF. The chain employs TRBV7-4 and TRBJ2-1; D is perhaps TRBD2 (6 bases). This CDR3 has 14 amino acids. Trimming pared 7 bases from V and 7 bases from J, leaving 17 bases between. Per the germline V gene, CDR1 is SGHVT and CDR2 is SQSDAQ.